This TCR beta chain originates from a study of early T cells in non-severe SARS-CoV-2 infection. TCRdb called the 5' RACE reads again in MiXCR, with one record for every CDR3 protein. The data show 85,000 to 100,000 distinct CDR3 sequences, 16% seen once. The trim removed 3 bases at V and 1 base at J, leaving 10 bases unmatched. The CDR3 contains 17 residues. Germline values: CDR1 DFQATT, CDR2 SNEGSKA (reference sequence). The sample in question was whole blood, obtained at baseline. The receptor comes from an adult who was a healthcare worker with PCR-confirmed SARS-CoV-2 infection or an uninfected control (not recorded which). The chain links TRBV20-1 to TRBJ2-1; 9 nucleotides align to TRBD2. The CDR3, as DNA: TGCAGTGCTAGCCTAGAGCGGGAGGAGATATCCTACAATGAGCAGTTCTTC. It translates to CSASLEREEISYNEQFF.